A selection of T cell receptor beta chains follows, all from one sample in a study of blood T cell repertoires in COVID-19. Produced via immunoSEQ multiplex PCR; TCRdb's table is partial and in-frame only. Seen here are around 160,000 clones, roughly 89% observed once, and the top ten hold less than 6%. Source material: PBMCs or T cells enriched from blood (not recorded which). These receptor sequences come from a woman aged 45-59 years who had been exposed to COVID-19. CDR3s include the opening cysteine and the closing phenylalanine or tryptophan. The D gene is left open where the match is weak. Clone sizes are given selectively: once, few, many, or a class where the clone is expanded.

-	-	TRBV25-1	TRBJ2-5	TGTGCCAGCAGTGACCAGAACCAAGAGACCCAGTACTTC	CASSDQNQETQYF
-	-	TRBV14	TRBJ2-7	TGTGCCAGCAGCCAAGATCCCGACGAGCAGTACTTC	CASSQDPDEQYF
TRBD2	few	TRBV11-3	TRBJ2-5	TGTGCCAGCAGCCTGGGAGGGGAGCGGAGAGAGACCCAGTACTTC	CASSLGGERRETQYF
TRBD1	-	TRBV18	TRBJ1-2	TGTGCCAGCTCACCAAGGACAGGGGAAAGTGGCTACACCTTC	CASSPRTGESGYTF
TRBD1	-	TRBV5-1	TRBJ1-4	TGCGCCAGCAGCCTAAAGACAGGGTTTAATGAAAAACTGTTTTTT	CASSLKTGFNEKLFF
TRBD2	-	TRBV7-6	TRBJ2-1	TGTGCCAGCAGCTTAGAGCCCCCACCGAGAGGCGGGAGTGAAACTGAGCAGTTCTTC	CASSLEPPPRGGSETEQFF
-	once	TRBV6-5	TRBJ2-1	TGTGCCAGCAGGGTTGTCGCGGCGGGCGATGAGCAGTTCTTC	CASRVVAAGDEQFF
TRBD1	once	TRBV6-6	TRBJ1-2	TGTGCCAGCACTAGGACAGGGAGAAATGGCTACACCTTC	CASTRTGRNGYTF
-	-	TRBV14	TRBJ1-4	TGTGCCAGCAGCCAAGGGGGACGGCAGGGGTTCACAACTAATGAAAAACTGTTTTTT	CASSQGGRQGFTTNEKLFF
TRBD1	-	TRBV3-1/TRBV3-2	TRBJ2-5	TGTGCCAGCAGCCAAAGACAGGGGGCGTCGGGAGAGACCCAGTACTTC	CASSQRQGASGETQYF